These T cell receptor beta chains were read from a single sample in a study of siplizumab effects on memory and regulatory T cells. Sequenced by immunoSEQ multiplex PCR; TCRdb stores in-frame clones only, minus some. Here the sample spans fewer than 60,000 clones, 93% being singletons. Sequenced input: CD8+ T cells sorted from blood. The origin of the receptors is a human donor in good health. Both conserved end residues are part of each CDR3. The D gene is left open where the match is weak. Clone size, where shown, is once, few, many, or a class for clones that have expanded.

clone_size	d_call	j_call	v_call	cdr3_nt	cdr3_aa
-	-	TRBJ2-7	TRBV2	TGTGCCAGCCTCCTGGTGAAATACGAGCAGTACTTC	CASLLVKYEQYF
-	-	TRBJ2-7	TRBV28	TGTGCCAGCAGCACCGGGCCCGGCAGCTACGAGCAGTACTTC	CASSTGPGSYEQYF
-	-	TRBJ1-1	TRBV5-1	TGCGCCAGCAGCTTTGGTCAGGGGATGAACACTGAAGCTTTCTTT	CASSFGQGMNTEAFF
-	-	TRBJ2-7	TRBV5-1	TGCGCCAGCAGCTCTAACAGGGATAGGAGCGAGCAGTACTTC	CASSSNRDRSEQYF
-	-	TRBJ2-7	TRBV6-5	TGTGCCAGCAGTTACTTACAGAGACTCACGGCCGAGCAGTACTTC	CASSYLQRLTAEQYF
-	-	TRBJ1-3	TRBV27	TGTGCCAGCAGTTTTGGGGGGCCTGGAAACACCATATATTTT	CASSFGGPGNTIYF
-	TRBD1	TRBJ1-5	TRBV4-1	TGCGCCAGCAGCCAAGATATTTTGGGGTCGGACAGGCTCAATCAGCCCCAGCATTTT	CASSQDILGSDRLNQPQHF
-	-	TRBJ2-2	TRBV6-1	TGTGCCAGCAGTGAAGACGGGGAGGCCGGGGAGCTGTTTTTT	CASSEDGEAGELFF
-	TRBD2	TRBJ2-1	TRBV10-1	TGCGCCAGCAGCGGGACTAGCACCTACAATGAGCAGTTCTTC	CASSGTSTYNEQFF
-	-	TRBJ2-7	TRBV11-2	TGTGCCAGCACCCCGGGGGGCTGGTACGAGCAGTACTTC	CASTPGGWYEQYF
-	TRBD2	TRBJ2-7	TRBV5-1	TGCGCCAGCAGCTGGACTAGCGGGTGGAGCTACGAGCAGTACTTC	CASSWTSGWSYEQYF
once	-	TRBJ1-2	TRBV6-1	TGTGCCAGCAGTGCTCCATGGGGCATCGATTATGGCTACACCTTC	CASSAPWGIDYGYTF
-	-	TRBJ2-1	TRBV5-4	TGTGCCAGCACCCCGGCCGGGTGGAGGGAGCAGTTCTTC	CASTPAGWREQFF